One sample yielded the 17 T cell receptor beta chains listed below, sequenced in a study of shared clonotypes between healthy human individuals. The protocol was immunoSEQ multiplex PCR, while the TCRdb copy is restricted to in-frame clones and leaves out a portion. The table records about 490,000 clones, around 80% of them present only once. Sequencing was performed on PBMCs. The receptors were sampled from a woman between 40 and 55 years old in good health. Some clones in this sample may be carry-over from other donors' samples.

The rearrangement uses TRBV18 and TRBJ2-1; TRBD1 might be the D (6 bases). This CDR3 has 15 residues. V lost 2 bases, J lost 4 bases, and 12 bases lay in between. Germline assignment: CDR1 KGHSH and CDR2 LQKENI. The CDR3 DNA reads TGTGCCAGCTCACCAAAGGGGGAAAGGTACAATGAGCAGTTCTTC. It translates to CASSPKGERYNEQFF.

The gene calls are TRBV7-3 and TRBJ2-3, with a weak D call TRBD2 (6 bases). Trimming left V 5 bases short and J 2 bases short, with 14 bases between. The CDR3 totals 15 residues. Germline V lookup: CDR1 SGHTA, CDR2 FQGTGA. In DNA, the CDR3 is TGTGCCAGCAGCACAAGAGGGACTTCCACAGATACGCAGTATTTT. Translation gives CASSTRGTSTDTQYF.

This sequence joins TRBV6-1 and TRBJ1-5; no definite D call. Germline V CDR1 and CDR2: MNHNS, SASEGT. The V end was cut by 7 bases, the J end by 13 bases, with 14 bases between. CDR3 size: 11 residues. The CDR3 loop reads CASMKLQEQHF. The CDR3, as DNA: TGTGCCAGCATGAAGCTCCAGGAGCAGCATTTT.

V and J are TRBV29-1 and TRBJ2-5; 15 bases agree with TRBD2. This CDR3 has 15 residues. The V segment lost 1 base and the J segment 7 bases; nucleotides outside the gene matches: 4. Germline V gene lookup returns CDR1 SQVTM and CDR2 ANQGSEA. CDR3 nucleotides: TGCAGCGTTGAAGGGACTAGCGGGAGGGCGGGGACCCAGTACTTC. Its protein product is CSVEGTSGRAGTQYF.

The rearrangement links TRBV5-1 to TRBJ2-1; 13 bases are shared with TRBD2. The germline CDR1 and CDR2 sequences are SGHRS and YFSETQ. V shed 3 bases and J 6 bases; nucleotides not matched to a gene: 3. The CDR3 contains 15 residues. The CDR3 sequence: CASSYGLAGVNEQFF. CDR3 coding DNA: TGCGCCAGCAGCTATGGACTAGCGGGAGTCAATGAGCAGTTCTTC.

This clone was observed once. This chain joins TRBV6-5 and TRBJ1-1; 7 positions match TRBD1. V shed 7 bases and J 4 bases; nucleotides not matched to a gene: 6. This CDR3 comprises 13 residues. The germline gives CDR1 MNHEY, CDR2 SVGAGI. The CDR3 loop reads CASTRQGGTEAFF. The DNA for the CDR3 is TGTGCCAGCACTAGACAGGGCGGCACTGAAGCTTTCTTT.

The chain links TRBV2 to TRBJ2-7; D might be TRBD1 (6 bases). The V gene lost 4 bases and the J gene lost 4 bases, with 14 bases spanning the gap. The germline gives CDR1 SNHLY, CDR2 FYNNEI. The CDR3 has 14 residues. CDR3 bases: TGTGCCAGCAGTGTCTTCGGGACAAGATACGAGCAGTACTTC. Translated: CASSVFGTRYEQYF.

The chain is built from TRBV5-5 and TRBJ2-5; D is perhaps TRBD1 or TRBD2 (5 bases each). V shed 3 bases and J shed 2 bases, with 14 bases lying between them. Germline assignment: CDR1 SGHKS and CDR2 YYEKEE (reference sequence). The CDR3 loop spans 15 amino acids. CDR3: CASSSGTPSQETQYF. CDR3 nucleotide sequence: TGTGCCAGCAGCTCCGGGACCCCTAGTCAAGAGACCCAGTACTTC.

The chain joins TRBV5-4 to TRBJ2-5; TRBD2 is a possible D gene (6 bases). This CDR3 contains 17 residues. Germline CDR1 is SGHNT and CDR2 is YYREEE (reference sequence). Between the trimmed V and J ends, which lost 1 base and 7 bases, there was a span of 23 bases. CDR3 sequence (DNA): TGTGCCAGCAGCTTGTCAGGGTCAACGGGAGTTATAGTGACCCAGTACTTC. Translation: CASSLSGSTGVIVTQYF.

This chain uses TRBV6-6 with TRBJ2-2; 7 nucleotides line up with TRBD1. V lost 5 bases and J lost 6; bases outside the gene matches: 6. The germline V gene has CDR1 MNHNY and CDR2 SVGAGI (reference sequence). This CDR3 has 14 amino acids. The CDR3 DNA sequence: TGTGCCAGCAGTCAACAGGGGTACCCCGGGGAGCTGTTTTTT. Amino acids: CASSQQGYPGELFF.

V gene TRBV5-1 combines with J gene TRBJ2-1, with no clear D. Germline loops: CDR1 SGHRS, CDR2 YFSETQ. The CDR3 is made up of 14 amino acids. V was trimmed by 0 bases and J by 5 bases, leaving 9 bases between them. CDR3 sequence reads: CASSLVGHNNEQFF. The DNA of the CDR3 is TGCGCCAGCAGCTTGGTCGGGCACAACAATGAGCAGTTCTTC.

The CDR3 coding sequence is TGTGCTAGTGGTTTCGGGGCTCAGGGGGGCTACACCTTC. Translated: CASGFGAQGGYTF. The chain recombines TRBV12-5 with TRBJ1-2; a possible D gene is TRBD1 (6 bases). V lost 3 bases to trimming and J lost 8 bases, with 13 bases between them. CDR3 length equals 13 residues. CDR1 is LGHNT and CDR2 is FRNRAP in the germline V gene.

This clone was detected a few times. This CDR3 reads CASSLDGTLNTEAFF. CDR3 nucleotides: TGTGCCAGCAGCTTGGACGGAACTCTAAACACTGAAGCTTTCTTT. This chain uses TRBV5-4 with TRBJ1-1, with D unresolved. Germline CDR1 is SGHNT and CDR2 is YYREEE (reference sequence). There are 15 residues in the CDR3. The V end lost 0 bases, the J end lost 2 bases, and 11 bases lay between the germline ends.

J is TRBJ2-2 and V is TRBV12-5, with unresolved D. This CDR3 has 13 residues. Germline loops: CDR1 LGHNT, CDR2 FRNRAP. The V gene lost 0 bases and the J gene lost 7 bases, with 6 bases spanning the gap. As DNA, the CDR3 is TGTGCTAGTGGTTTGGTAGGAAGCGGGGAGCTGTTTTTT. Its protein product is CASGLVGSGELFF.

The rearrangement uses TRBV4-3 and TRBJ2-3; D call uncertain. Germline CDR1 LGHNA, CDR2 YSLEER. V lost 4 bases to trimming and J lost 3 bases, with 8 bases between them. This CDR3 spans 13 amino acids. DNA for the CDR3: TGCGCCAGCAGCCGAGGCTTAACAGATACGCAGTATTTT. As protein: CASSRGLTDTQYF.

The rearrangement joins TRBV18 to TRBJ1-3; TRBD1 is a possible D gene (5 bases). Germline-derived CDR1 and CDR2 are KGHSH and LQKENI. CDR3 length: 14 residues. Trimming removed 6 bases at V and 2 bases at J, with 11 bases between. The DNA for the CDR3 is TGTGCCAGCTCTCCAGGGTCCCCTGGAAACACCATATATTTT. It encodes CASSPGSPGNTIYF.

This clone was counted a few times. V usage is TRBV7-9 and J usage is TRBJ1-5; D perhaps matches TRBD1 (5 bases). Trimming shortened V by 3 bases and J by 1 base, and 16 bases separated the two germline ends. The CDR3 covers 17 residues. CDR1 and CDR2 (germline): SEHNR, FQNEAQ (reference sequence). This CDR3 reads CASSLGRERPSNQPQHF. The CDR3 nucleotides read TGTGCCAGCAGCTTGGGCAGGGAGAGACCAAGCAATCAGCCCCAGCATTTT.